The 18 T cell receptor beta chains below were found in one sample sequenced in a study of T cells in Graves' hyperthyroidism and ophthalmopathy. Amplification of TCR beta CDR3 regions used RNA as the template. The TCR CDR3 was amplified in a first-round RT-PCR using the HTBI primer set. In TCRdb, the multiplex PCR reads were re-called with MiXCR into one record per CDR3 protein. The table lists fewer than 750,000 distinct CDR3 sequences, roughly 14% of them singletons. Sequencing was done on a sample of blood. These receptor sequences come from a woman between 50 and 59 years old with Graves' ophthalmopathy.

The rearrangement joins TRBV9 to TRBJ1-2, with unresolved D. Germline CDR1 is SGDLS and CDR2 is YYNGEE. The CDR3 totals 15 residues. V lost 0 bases and J lost 0, with 9 bases in between. This chain's CDR3 is CASSVASRANYGYTF. In nucleotides, the CDR3 is TGTGCCAGCAGCGTAGCTTCGAGAGCTAACTATGGCTACACCTTC.

This clonotype was detected only a few times. J is TRBJ2-7 and V is TRBV9; 11 bases agree with TRBD1. The CDR3 length is 13 residues. CDR1 and CDR2 from the germline V gene are SGDLS and YYNGEE. The ends lost 3 bases at V and 6 bases at J; junction bases unmatched: 2. CDR3 in amino acids: CASSGGTGGEQYF. The CDR3 DNA is TGTGCCAGCAGCGGTGGGACAGGGGGCGAGCAGTACTTC.

About this clonotype itself: A much larger clone lies a single base off, so this may be a read error. The chain employs TRBV7-6 and TRBJ2-7; TRBD1 matches at 7 bases. Losses at the gene ends were 5 bases for V and 8 bases for J; bases not matched to a gene: 9. The germline V gene encodes CDR1 SGHVS and CDR2 FNYEAQ. The CDR3 spans 13 residues. The CDR3, as DNA: TGTGCCAGCAGCAAAGAACAGGGGAGCAAGCAGTACTTC. As protein: CASSKEQGSKQYF.

This clonotype was observed a few times. The chain has TRBV19 and TRBJ2-1, with 11 bases fitting TRBD2. The CDR3 loop spans 17 amino acids. With V trimmed by 6 bases and J by 4 bases, 11 bases remained unmatched. CDR1 is LNHDA and CDR2 is SQIVND in the germline V gene (reference sequence). DNA for the CDR3: TGTGCCAGTAGCCCCCGACCGGGACTAGCGGCTTACAATGAGCAGTTCTTC. Amino acids: CASSPRPGLAAYNEQFF. The whole variable domain, remainder taken from reference TRBV19 and TRBJ2-1, is DGGITQSPKYLFRKEGQNVTLSCEQNLNHDAMYWYRQDPGQGLRLIYYSQIVNDFQKGDIAEGYSVSREKKESFPLTVTSAQKNPTAFYLCASSPRPGLAAYNEQFFGPGTRLTVL.

The chain uses TRBV9 and TRBJ2-3, with 8 bases fitting TRBD2. After removal of 4 bases from V and 1 base from J, the junction contained 11 bases not matched to a gene. This CDR3 is built from 17 residues. CDR1 is SGDLS, CDR2 YYNGEE, per germline. The CDR3 coding sequence is TGTGCCAGCAGCCCAACCGGGGCGGGGGGAGGCACAGATACGCAGTATTTT. It codes for CASSPTGAGGGTDTQYF.

This clonotype was recorded at least ten times. For the CDR3, the DNA is TGCAGTGCTAGGGAGGACAGAAGGTTCTCTAGCTCCTACGAGCAGTACTTC. Residues: CSAREDRRFSSSYEQYF. The rearrangement uses TRBV20-1 and TRBJ2-7; a weak D match, TRBD1 (6 bases). Trimming shortened V by 3 bases and J by 0 bases, and 21 bases separated the two germline ends. Germline CDR1 is DFQATT and CDR2 is SNEGSKA (reference sequence). There are 17 residues in the CDR3.

This clonotype was counted a few times. The rearrangement links TRBV6-2 or TRBV6-3 to TRBJ2-3; D is perhaps TRBD1 (5 bases). The CDR3 runs 14 residues. Trimming removed 6 bases from V and 4 bases from J, with 14 bases in between. Germline CDR1 and CDR2: MNHEY and SVGEGT. The CDR3 reads CASSTRVRSDTQYF. The CDR3 DNA reads as TGTGCCAGCAGCACCAGGGTAAGGTCAGATACGCAGTATTTT.

V and J are TRBV19 and TRBJ2-5, with D unresolved. Germline loops: CDR1 LNHDA, CDR2 SQIVND (reference sequence). CDR3 length: 14 residues. Trimming cost V 3 bases and J 4 bases, with 12 bases left between them. This chain's CDR3 is CASSIRVLGETQYF. CDR3 nucleotides: TGTGCCAGTAGTATTCGGGTCCTAGGAGAGACCCAGTACTTC.

At least ten counts were recorded for this clonotype. The chain uses TRBV18 and TRBJ2-6; no clear D. The CDR3 runs to 15 residues. V lost 4 bases to trimming and J lost 2 bases, with 9 bases between them. Looked up from germline, CDR1 is KGHSH and CDR2 is LQKENI. CDR3 in amino acids: CASSQAGPGANVLTF. The CDR3 DNA reads TGTGCCAGCTCACAAGCTGGGCCTGGGGCCAACGTCCTGACTTTC.

This clonotype was observed at least ten times. The chain combines TRBV5-1 with TRBJ1-2; D unresolved. The V end was cut by 0 bases, the J end by 4 bases, with 13 bases between. CDR3 size: 15 residues. Germline CDR1 is SGHRS and CDR2 is YFSETQ. DNA for the CDR3: TGCGCCAGCAGCTTGGAATGGGGTTTTCGCTATGGCTACACCTTC. Protein product: CASSLEWGFRYGYTF.

V gene TRBV12-3 or TRBV12-4 combines with J gene TRBJ1-5, with D unresolved. The CDR3 has 18 residues. V lost 1 base and J 2 bases, leaving 18 bases between the germline ends. DNA for the CDR3: TGTGCCAGCAGTTTAGGCCGCCGCGGCCTCGGGGGCAATCAGCCCCAGCATTTT. Its translation: CASSLGRRGLGGNQPQHF.

This clonotype has more than one count but fewer than ten. The chain joins TRBV20-1 to TRBJ1-1; 12 nucleotides line up with TRBD1. CDR1 DFQATT and CDR2 SNEGSKA come from the germline V gene (reference sequence). J lost 3 bases, V lost 2 bases, and 10 bases had no gene match. CDR3 size: 17 residues. The CDR3 protein is CSARWGQGAIRDTEAFF. The CDR3 bases are TGCAGTGCTAGATGGGGACAGGGGGCAATAAGGGACACTGAAGCTTTCTTT.

This clonotype was counted many times. The chain recombines TRBV28 with TRBJ2-6; TRBD1 matches at 9 bases. The CDR3 contains 16 residues. CDR1 is MDHEN and CDR2 is SYDVKM in the germline V gene. Trimming took 5 bases from V and 12 from J; bases not matched to a gene: 14. The CDR3: CASSVTHRGRYRVLTF. As DNA, the CDR3 is TGTGCCAGCAGTGTCACCCACAGGGGGCGTTACCGCGTCCTGACTTTC.

This clonotype was found a few times. The rearrangement links TRBV4-3 to TRBJ1-1; 11 bases line up with TRBD1. Germline V CDR1 and CDR2: LGHNA, YSLEER. This CDR3 is 14 amino acids long. The V gene end was trimmed by 1 base and the J gene end by 10 bases; junction bases not matched to a gene: 5. The CDR3 nucleotides read TGCGCCAGCAGCCAAGCTTTGGGACAGGGGGGAGCTTTCTTT. It is translated as CASSQALGQGGAFF.

The chain uses TRBV11-2 and TRBJ1-5; a weak D match, TRBD1 (5 bases). V was shortened by 1 base and J by 9 bases, with 10 bases between the two germline ends. The germline gives CDR1 SGHAT, CDR2 FQNNGV. The CDR3 sequence is 13 residues long. This CDR3 reads CASSLVGGGPQHF. Written as DNA, the CDR3 is TGTGCCAGCAGCTTAGTTGGCGGGGGGCCCCAGCATTTT.

This clonotype has just a few counts. The gene calls are TRBV9 and TRBJ2-1; D may be TRBD2 (6 bases). Trimming took off 0 bases at V and 2 bases at J, with 9 bases between the two ends. CDR1 is SGDLS and CDR2 is YYNGEE in the germline V gene. The CDR3 runs 15 residues. The CDR3 sequence is CASSVVSGPYNEQFF. CDR3 DNA: TGTGCCAGCAGCGTAGTTAGCGGCCCCTACAATGAGCAGTTCTTC. Full variable domain (remainder filled in from reference TRBV9 and TRBJ2-1): DSGVTQTPKHLITATGQRVTLRCSPRSGDLSVYWYQQSLDQGLQFLIQYYNGEERAKGNILERFSAQQFPDLHSELNLSSLELGDSALYFCASSVVSGPYNEQFFGPGTRLTVL.

Only one count was recorded for this clonotype. A much larger clone lies a single base off, so this may be a read error. The chain carries TRBV28 and TRBJ2-5; 8 bases map to TRBD2. CDR1 is MDHEN, CDR2 SYDVKM, per germline. The CDR3 consists of 12 residues. The CDR3 spells CASGGLEEAQYF. The CDR3 DNA reads TGTGCCTCGGGGGGACTAGAAGAGGCCCAGTACTTC.

The table lists this clonotype with a few counts. The genes are TRBV29-1 and TRBJ2-2; no firm D call. Germline CDR1 is SQVTM and CDR2 is ANQGSEA. This CDR3 is built from 13 residues. V was shortened by 3 bases and J by 5 bases, with 10 bases between the two germline ends. The CDR3: CSVDLGGTGELFF. Written as DNA, the CDR3 is TGCAGCGTTGACCTAGGTGGGACCGGGGAGCTGTTTTTT.